These 32 T cell receptor beta chains share one sample of origin, sequenced in a study of shared clonotypes between healthy human individuals. The repertoire was sequenced with immunoSEQ multiplex PCR; TCRdb's copy has only in-frame clones and lacks some. The repertoire holds approximately 2.5 million clones, roughly nine tenths seen once, with over 0.12% in the top ten. What was sequenced was naive CD4+ T cells sorted from blood. Subset of the sample: CD45RA+ positively selected. The receptors derive from a man between 18 and 29 years old in good health.

The chain recombines TRBV4-1 with TRBJ2-3; the D is unclear. Germline CDR1 is MGHRA and CDR2 is YSYEKL. The V and J ends lost 1 base and 4 bases respectively, with 9 bases between them. CDR3 length: 14 amino acids. The CDR3 DNA follows: TGCGCCAGCAGCCAAGTGGGCCAGGCAGATACGCAGTATTTT. This sequence encodes CASSQVGQADTQYF.

Remarks on this clone: In the same sample, other DNA sequences code for this CDR3. V and J are TRBV19 and TRBJ1-4; 7 bases agree with TRBD1. Germline V gene sequence: CDR1 LNHDA, CDR2 SQIVND (reference sequence). The ends lost 4 bases at V and 2 bases at J; junction bases unmatched: 4. The CDR3 has 15 residues. The CDR3 region has the DNA TGTGCCAGTAGTACCACAGGGGTCACTAATGAAAAACTGTTTTTT. It codes for CASSTTGVTNEKLFF.

The chain uses TRBV5-5 and TRBJ2-6; no clear D. The length of the CDR3 is 15 residues. Between the trimmed V and J ends, which lost 2 bases and 1 base, there was a span of 7 bases. Germline CDR1 SGHKS, CDR2 YYEKEE (reference sequence). CDR3 in DNA: TGTGCCAGCAGCTTCTCGGGTTCTGGGGCCAACGTCCTGACTTTC. Protein product: CASSFSGSGANVLTF.

The gene calls are TRBV10-1 and TRBJ1-1, with D perhaps matching TRBD1 (5 bases). Germline V CDR1 and CDR2: WNHNN, SYGVQD (reference sequence). The germline V and J ends were trimmed by 10 bases and 4 bases, with 16 bases remaining between them. This CDR3 has 13 residues. The CDR3 nucleotides read TGCGCCATCCACACTTCGAGGGGCACTGAAGCTTTCTTT. Amino acid sequence: CAIHTSRGTEAFF.

The gene calls are TRBV19 and TRBJ1-5; maybe TRBD1 (6 bases). The CDR3 sequence is 15 residues long. Germline values: CDR1 LNHDA, CDR2 SQIVND (reference sequence). Deletions cut 5 bases from V and 4 bases from J, with 15 bases between. The CDR3 spells CASSQQGLFNQPQHF. CDR3 DNA sequence: TGTGCCAGTAGTCAGCAGGGGCTCTTTAATCAGCCCCAGCATTTT.

The genes are TRBV7-2 and TRBJ2-2; TRBD2 might be the D (6 bases). Germline-derived CDR1 and CDR2 are SGHTA and FQGNSA. This CDR3 comprises 13 residues. The V end lost 1 base, the J end lost 14 bases, and 14 bases lay between the germline ends. The CDR3 spells CASSLEWSSALFF. The DNA of the CDR3 is TGTGCCAGCAGCTTAGAGTGGTCTAGCGCCCTGTTTTTT.

The chain carries TRBV6-5 and TRBJ2-7; perhaps TRBD2 as D (6 bases). With 4 bases removed from V and 3 bases from J, the gap between germline ends came to 16 bases. This CDR3 is 15 amino acids long. Germline V gene data show CDR1 as MNHEY and CDR2 as SVGAGI. The CDR3 DNA follows: TGTGCCAGCAGTTCGGGTATAGCGGTGATCTACGAGCAGTACTTC. Amino acid sequence: CASSSGIAVIYEQYF.

V is TRBV11-2 and J is TRBJ1-2; D is perhaps TRBD1 (5 bases). Germline values: CDR1 SGHAT, CDR2 FQNNGV. This CDR3 is built from 14 residues. V was shortened by 3 bases and J by 3 bases, with 11 bases between the two germline ends. This CDR3 is CASSFRTSDYGYTF. CDR3 sequence (DNA): TGTGCCAGCAGCTTTCGGACAAGCGACTATGGCTACACCTTC.

CDR3 amino acids: CASSSKELSEQYF. The CDR3 DNA sequence: TGCGCCAGCAGCTCGAAGGAACTTTCCGAGCAGTACTTC. The genes are TRBV5-1 and TRBJ2-7; D ambiguous. The CDR3 is 13 residues long. Germline CDR1 SGHRS, CDR2 YFSETQ. Trimming pared 3 bases from V and 6 bases from J, leaving 13 bases between.

The chain employs TRBV2 and TRBJ1-2; tentative D call: TRBD1 (6 bases). CDR1 and CDR2 from the germline V gene are SNHLY and FYNNEI. The ends were cut back, 5 bases at V and 4 bases at J, with 20 bases in the middle. This CDR3 has 16 amino acids. CDR3: CASSPESGAMGYGYTF. CDR3 nucleotide sequence: TGTGCCAGCAGTCCGGAGTCGGGGGCGATGGGCTATGGCTACACCTTC. The full variable domain, in which reference TRBV2 and TRBJ1-2 provide the parts outside the CDR3, is EPEVTQTPSHQVTQMGQEVILRCVPISNHLYFYWYRQILGQKVEFLVSFYNNEISEKSEIFDDQFSVERPDGSNFTLKIRSTKLEDSAMYFCASSPESGAMGYGYTFGSGTRLTVV.

This chain links TRBV5-1 with TRBJ2-3; D is perhaps TRBD1 or TRBD2 (5 bases each). The CDR3 spans 17 residues. Trimming pared 0 bases from V and 1 base from J, leaving 15 bases between. Germline CDR1 SGHRS, CDR2 YFSETQ. CDR3 sequence reads: CASSLGYSVGRTDTQYF. CDR3 nucleotide sequence: TGCGCCAGCAGCTTGGGGTATAGCGTGGGGCGCACAGATACGCAGTATTTT.

The rearrangement joins TRBV5-4 to TRBJ1-1; 7 bases are shared with TRBD1. In germline, CDR1 is SGHNT, CDR2 YYREEE (reference sequence). J was trimmed by 5 bases and V by 5 bases; bases with no gene match: 6. The CDR3 contains 13 residues. The CDR3 DNA reads as TGTGCCAGCAGGCGTACAGGGGAAACTGAAGCTTTCTTT. Translated, it gives CASRRTGETEAFF.

V usage is TRBV5-1 and J usage is TRBJ1-1; unclear D gene. This CDR3 spans 15 amino acids. The V and J ends lost 4 bases and 0 bases respectively, with 13 bases between them. Germline CDR1 reads SGHRS; CDR2 reads YFSETQ. The CDR3 DNA sequence: TGCGCCAGCAGCCATACCCCAGAGATGAACACTGAAGCTTTCTTT. It specifies CASSHTPEMNTEAFF.

Concerning this clone: Other DNA variants within this sample encode the same CDR3. The rearrangement uses TRBV2 and TRBJ1-5; 7 nucleotides align to TRBD1. Germline V gives CDR1 SNHLY, CDR2 FYNNEI. This CDR3 contains 14 residues. V gave up 4 bases and J gave up 2 bases; unmatched junction bases: 2. CDR3 sequence: CASSADRGNQPQHF. Written as DNA, the CDR3 is TGTGCCAGCAGTGCTGACAGGGGCAATCAGCCCCAGCATTTT. The whole variable domain, remainder taken from reference TRBV2 and TRBJ1-5, is EPEVTQTPSHQVTQMGQEVILRCVPISNHLYFYWYRQILGQKVEFLVSFYNNEISEKSEIFDDQFSVERPDGSNFTLKIRSTKLEDSAMYFCASSADRGNQPQHFGDGTRLSIL.

The chain combines TRBV5-1 with TRBJ1-1; D gene uncertain. Per the germline V gene, CDR1 is SGHRS and CDR2 is YFSETQ. The CDR3 contains 12 residues. Trimming shortened V by 4 bases and J by 7 bases, and 11 bases separated the two germline ends. The DNA of the CDR3 is TGCGCCAGCAGCGATACCTCCTTTGAAGCTTTCTTT. It specifies CASSDTSFEAFF.

The gene calls are TRBV29-1 and TRBJ2-5; D not certain. Per the germline V gene, CDR1 is SQVTM and CDR2 is ANQGSEA. V lost 4 bases to trimming and J lost 5 bases, with 14 bases between them. The CDR3 has 13 residues. CDR3: CSVVSRYGETQYF. The DNA of the CDR3 is TGCAGCGTTGTCTCCCGGTATGGGGAGACCCAGTACTTC.

The chain joins TRBV7-2 to TRBJ2-5; TRBD2 aligns across 10 bases. The CDR3 is 16 amino acids. Germline CDR1 is SGHTA and CDR2 is FQGNSA. The ends lost 4 bases at V and 5 bases at J; junction bases unmatched: 10. The CDR3 bases are TGTGCCAGCAGCTCAGGCCTAGCGGGAGCTTTGGAGACCCAGTACTTC. Translation: CASSSGLAGALETQYF.

The V and J genes are TRBV6-1 and TRBJ1-5, with D uncertain. The CDR3 sequence is 13 residues long. Germline CDR1 reads MNHNS; CDR2 reads SASEGT. The V end was cut by 2 bases, the J end by 9 bases, with 11 bases between. The DNA of the CDR3 is TGTGCCAGCAGTGAAACCGTGGTCAGGCCCCAGCATTTT. It is translated as CASSETVVRPQHF.

The chain has TRBV18 and TRBJ1-1; no reliable D call. The germline gives CDR1 KGHSH, CDR2 LQKENI. V was shortened by 3 bases and J by 10 bases, with 12 bases between the two germline ends. The CDR3 has 12 amino acids. The CDR3 reads CASSPQSGGAFF. Written as DNA, the CDR3 is TGTGCCAGCTCACCGCAATCGGGTGGAGCTTTCTTT.

As for this clone: Other DNA sequences from this sample encode an identical CDR3 as well. This rearrangement joins TRBV28 to TRBJ2-7; unclear D gene. CDR3 length: 12 residues. The germline V gene has CDR1 MDHEN and CDR2 SYDVKM. V was pared by 5 bases and J by 0 bases, with 5 bases between. The CDR3 protein is CASSGSSYEQYF. The CDR3 nucleotides read TGTGCCAGCAGTGGCAGCTCCTACGAGCAGTACTTC.

V usage is TRBV18 and J usage is TRBJ2-1; no clear D gene. Germline V gene sequence: CDR1 KGHSH, CDR2 LQKENI. CDR3 length: 13 residues. Trimming took off 4 bases at V and 5 bases at J, with 9 bases between the two ends. CDR3 nucleotide sequence: TGTGCCAGCTCACGGGAATTACACAATGAGCAGTTCTTC. Translation: CASSRELHNEQFF.

Remarks on this clone: This sample also contains other DNA sequences that code for the same CDR3. V is TRBV7-2 and J is TRBJ1-5, with D uncertain. This CDR3 contains 13 residues. V was shortened by 6 bases and J by 1 base, with 7 bases between the two germline ends. Germline lookup yields CDR1 SGHTA and CDR2 FQGNSA. For the CDR3, the DNA is TGTGCCAGCAGTCAAAGCAGCAATCAGCCCCAGCATTTT. This translates into CASSQSSNQPQHF.

This chain uses TRBV7-2 with TRBJ1-4, with D tentatively TRBD1 (6 bases). The CDR3 has 15 amino acids. Germline V gives CDR1 SGHTA, CDR2 FQGNSA. Trimming shortened V by 5 bases and J by 8 bases, and 18 bases separated the two germline ends. The CDR3 is CASSPRGGNKEKLFF. The CDR3 DNA is TGTGCCAGCAGCCCTAGGGGGGGCAACAAGGAAAAACTGTTTTTT.

The J gene is TRBJ2-5, the V gene TRBV5-4; 11 nucleotides agree with TRBD2. The CDR3 sequence is 15 residues long. CDR1 and CDR2 (germline): SGHNT, YYREEE (reference sequence). V trimming: 7 bases; J trimming: 0 bases; junction bases outside the gene matches: 5. DNA for the CDR3: TGTGCCAGCGCTCGGACTAGCGGGTACCAAGAGACCCAGTACTTC. Residues: CASARTSGYQETQYF.

V usage is TRBV11-2 and J usage is TRBJ2-5; 8 nucleotides agree with TRBD1. Trimming took 0 bases from V and 3 from J; bases not matched to a gene: 6. Germline CDR1 is SGHAT and CDR2 is FQNNGV. CDR3 length: 16 amino acids. In DNA, the CDR3 is TGTGCCAGCAGCTTAGATTCGACAGGGGTAGAAGAGACCCAGTACTTC. Amino acid sequence: CASSLDSTGVEETQYF.

The chain carries TRBV11-2 and TRBJ1-1; possibly TRBD1 for D (5 bases). CDR1 and CDR2 (germline): SGHAT, FQNNGV. V lost 2 bases and J lost 10, with 14 bases in between. This CDR3 is built from 13 residues. The CDR3 DNA reads TGTGCCAGCAGCTTAAGTGGGCAGGGAGGAGCTTTCTTT. Its translation is CASSLSGQGGAFF.

The V and J genes are TRBV29-1 and TRBJ1-2, with TRBD1 as a possible D gene (5 bases). Trimming cost V 6 bases and J 2 bases, with 16 bases left between them. The CDR3 length is 14 residues. CDR1 is SQVTM, CDR2 ANQGSEA, per germline. The CDR3 loop is CSVPLGGRNYGYTF. As DNA, the CDR3 is TGCAGCGTGCCCCTCGGGGGGAGGAACTATGGCTACACCTTC.

This clone occurred once. V gene TRBV30 combines with J gene TRBJ2-7; no definite D call. Germline V lookup: CDR1 GTSNPN, CDR2 SVGIG (reference sequence). The CDR3 runs 13 residues. V was shortened by 1 base and J by 3 bases, with 10 bases between the two germline ends. The chain's CDR3 is CAWSGSQLYEQYF. CDR3 DNA: TGTGCCTGGAGTGGTTCACAACTCTACGAGCAGTACTTC.

This rearrangement joins TRBV15 to TRBJ1-2; maybe TRBD1 (5 bases). The length of the CDR3 is 15 residues. V lost 0 bases, J lost 8 bases, and 16 bases lay in between. Germline CDR1 LNHNV, CDR2 YYDKDF (reference sequence). CDR3 in DNA: TGTGCCACCAGCAGAGATTCGGGACCGAGAGGCGGCTACACCTTC. Its protein product is CATSRDSGPRGGYTF.

The chain combines TRBV2 with TRBJ2-5; TRBD1 agrees at 7 bases. Germline lookup yields CDR1 SNHLY and CDR2 FYNNEI. The CDR3 spans 16 residues. Trimming at V came to 4 bases and at J to 1 base, leaving 9 bases not matched to a gene. The CDR3 DNA follows: TGTGCCAGCAGTGTTGTGACAGGGAAGCCCCAAGAGACCCAGTACTTC. Protein product: CASSVVTGKPQETQYF.

This clone has only one observation. The V call is TRBV2, the J call TRBJ2-3; D is uncertain. The CDR3 spans 14 residues. Per the germline V gene, CDR1 is SNHLY and CDR2 is FYNNEI. V lost 4 bases, J lost 1 base, and 9 bases lay in between. In DNA form, the CDR3 reads TGTGCCAGCAGTGTAACTGCCCGCACAGATACGCAGTATTTT. Encoded protein: CASSVTARTDTQYF. Full variable domain (outside the CDR3, taken from reference TRBV2 and TRBJ2-3): EPEVTQTPSHQVTQMGQEVILRCVPISNHLYFYWYRQILGQKVEFLVSFYNNEISEKSEIFDDQFSVERPDGSNFTLKIRSTKLEDSAMYFCASSVTARTDTQYFGPGTRLTVL.

This chain joins TRBV28 and TRBJ2-1; 12 bases agree with TRBD1. J gave up 9 bases and V 6 bases, and 12 bases lay outside the gene matches. CDR1 and CDR2 (germline): MDHEN, SYDVKM. There are 16 residues in the CDR3. The CDR3 coding sequence is TGTGCCAGCAGACCTTCCGGGACAGGGGGCTCCGGTGAGCAGTTCTTC. As protein: CASRPSGTGGSGEQFF.